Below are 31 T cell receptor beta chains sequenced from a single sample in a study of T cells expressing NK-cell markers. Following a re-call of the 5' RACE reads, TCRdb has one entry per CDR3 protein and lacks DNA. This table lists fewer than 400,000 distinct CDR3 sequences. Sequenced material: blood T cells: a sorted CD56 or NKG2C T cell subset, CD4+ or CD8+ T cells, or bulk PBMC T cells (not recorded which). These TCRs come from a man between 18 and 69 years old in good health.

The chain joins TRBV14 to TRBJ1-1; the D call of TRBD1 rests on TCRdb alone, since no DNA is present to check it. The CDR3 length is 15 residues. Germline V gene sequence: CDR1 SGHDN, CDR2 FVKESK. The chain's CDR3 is CASSQLTGFRAEAFF.

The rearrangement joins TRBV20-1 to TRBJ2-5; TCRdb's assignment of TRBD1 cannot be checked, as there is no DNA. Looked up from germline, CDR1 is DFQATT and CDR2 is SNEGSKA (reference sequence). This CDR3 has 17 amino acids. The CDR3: CSARDQLKGTAQETQYF.

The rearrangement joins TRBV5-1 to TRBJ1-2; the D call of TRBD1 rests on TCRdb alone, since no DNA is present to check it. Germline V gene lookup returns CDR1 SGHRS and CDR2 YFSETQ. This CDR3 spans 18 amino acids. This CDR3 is CASSLRSSPGQGARGYTF.

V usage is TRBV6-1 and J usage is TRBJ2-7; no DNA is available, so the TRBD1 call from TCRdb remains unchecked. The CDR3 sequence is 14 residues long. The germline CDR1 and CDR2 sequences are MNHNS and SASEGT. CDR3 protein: CASLPGQGNYEQYF.

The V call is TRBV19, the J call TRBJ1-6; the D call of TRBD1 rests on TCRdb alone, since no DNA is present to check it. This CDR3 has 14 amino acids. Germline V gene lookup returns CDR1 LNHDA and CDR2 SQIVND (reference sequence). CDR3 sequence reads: CSTQLGQYNSPLHF. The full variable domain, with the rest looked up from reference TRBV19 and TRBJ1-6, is DGGITQSPKYLFRKEGQNVTLSCEQNLNHDAMYWYRQDPGQGLRLIYYSQIVNDFQKGDIAEGYSVSREKKESFPLTVTSAQKNPTAFYLCSTQLGQYNSPLHFGNGTRLTVT.

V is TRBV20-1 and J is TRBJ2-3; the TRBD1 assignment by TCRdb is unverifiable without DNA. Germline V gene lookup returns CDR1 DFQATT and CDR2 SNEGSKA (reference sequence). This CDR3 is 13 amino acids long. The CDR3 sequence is CSPLGQGTDTQYF.

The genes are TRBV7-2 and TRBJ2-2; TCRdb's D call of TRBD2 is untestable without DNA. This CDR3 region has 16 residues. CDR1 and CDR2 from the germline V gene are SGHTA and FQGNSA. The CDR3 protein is CASQKRLAGTYGELFF. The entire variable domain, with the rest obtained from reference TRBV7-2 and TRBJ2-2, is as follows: GAGVSQSPSNKVTEKGKDVELRCDPISGHTALYWYRQSLGQGLEFLIYFQGNSAPDKSGLPSDRFSAERTGGSVSTLTIQRTQQEDSAVYLCASQKRLAGTYGELFFGEGSRLTVL.

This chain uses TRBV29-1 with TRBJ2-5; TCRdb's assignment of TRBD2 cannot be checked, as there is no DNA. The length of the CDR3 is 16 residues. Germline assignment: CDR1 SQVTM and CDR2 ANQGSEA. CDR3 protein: CGRSGAGGQYQETQYF.

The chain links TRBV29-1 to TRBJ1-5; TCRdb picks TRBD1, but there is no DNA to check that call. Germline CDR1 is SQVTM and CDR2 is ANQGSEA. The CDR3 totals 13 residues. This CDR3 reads CSAPRGARQPQHF.

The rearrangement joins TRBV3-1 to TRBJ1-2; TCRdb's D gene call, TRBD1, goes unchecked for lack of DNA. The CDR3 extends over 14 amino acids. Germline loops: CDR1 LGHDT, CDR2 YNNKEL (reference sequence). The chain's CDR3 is CASSQVTGVGGYTF.

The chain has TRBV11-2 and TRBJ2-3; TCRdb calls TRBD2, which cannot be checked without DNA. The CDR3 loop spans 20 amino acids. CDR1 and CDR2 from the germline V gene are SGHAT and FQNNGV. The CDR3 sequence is CASSLRAFPLPRGVPDTQYF.

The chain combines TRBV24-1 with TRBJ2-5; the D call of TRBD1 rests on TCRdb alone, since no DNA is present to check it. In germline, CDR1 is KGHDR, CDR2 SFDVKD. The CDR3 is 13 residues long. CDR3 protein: CATVERGAETQYF.

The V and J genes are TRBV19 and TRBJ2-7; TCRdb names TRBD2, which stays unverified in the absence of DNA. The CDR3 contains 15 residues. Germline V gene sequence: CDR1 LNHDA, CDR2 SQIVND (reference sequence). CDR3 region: CASSMGPGLATEQYF.

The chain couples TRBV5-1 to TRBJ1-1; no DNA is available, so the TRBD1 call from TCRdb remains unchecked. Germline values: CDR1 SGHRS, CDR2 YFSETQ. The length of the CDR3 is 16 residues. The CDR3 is CASSWGQGQRNTEAFF. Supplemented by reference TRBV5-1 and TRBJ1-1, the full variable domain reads KAGVTQTPRYLIKTRGQQVTLSCSPISGHRSVSWYQQTPGQGLQFLFEYFSETQRNKGNFPGRFSGRQFSNSRSEMNVSTLELGDSALYLCASSWGQGQRNTEAFFGQGTRLTVV.

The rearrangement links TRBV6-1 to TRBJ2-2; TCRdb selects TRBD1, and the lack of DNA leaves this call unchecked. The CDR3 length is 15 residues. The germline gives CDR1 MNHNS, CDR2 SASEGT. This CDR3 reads CASSIKTGGPGELFF.

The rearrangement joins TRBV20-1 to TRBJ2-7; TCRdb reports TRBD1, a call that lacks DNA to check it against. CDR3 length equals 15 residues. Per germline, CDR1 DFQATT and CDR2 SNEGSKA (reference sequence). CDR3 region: CSARSTGRLSYEQYF.

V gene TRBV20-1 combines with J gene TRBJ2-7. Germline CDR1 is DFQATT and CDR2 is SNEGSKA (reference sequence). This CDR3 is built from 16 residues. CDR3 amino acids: CSARALWGWSSYEQYF.

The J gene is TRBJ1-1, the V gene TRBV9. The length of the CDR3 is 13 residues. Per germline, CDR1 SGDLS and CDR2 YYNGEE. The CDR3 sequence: CASSAEGYTEAFF. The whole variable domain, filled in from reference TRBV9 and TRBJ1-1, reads DSGVTQTPKHLITATGQRVTLRCSPRSGDLSVYWYQQSLDQGLQFLIQYYNGEERAKGNILERFSAQQFPDLHSELNLSSLELGDSALYFCASSAEGYTEAFFGQGTRLTVV.

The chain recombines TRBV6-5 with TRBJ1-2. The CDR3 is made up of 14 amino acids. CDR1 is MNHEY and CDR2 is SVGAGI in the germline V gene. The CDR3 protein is CASGFRTSGYGYTF.

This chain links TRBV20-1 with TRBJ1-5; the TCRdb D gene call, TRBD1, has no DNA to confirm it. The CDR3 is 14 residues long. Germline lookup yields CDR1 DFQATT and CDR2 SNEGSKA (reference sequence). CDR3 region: CSAANRGTGQPQHF.

The CDR3 protein is CASSEARGSRDNYGYTF. The chain carries TRBV25-1 and TRBJ1-2; as DNA is missing, the TRBD1 call by TCRdb cannot be tested. In germline, CDR1 is MGHDK, CDR2 SYGVNS. The CDR3 totals 17 residues.

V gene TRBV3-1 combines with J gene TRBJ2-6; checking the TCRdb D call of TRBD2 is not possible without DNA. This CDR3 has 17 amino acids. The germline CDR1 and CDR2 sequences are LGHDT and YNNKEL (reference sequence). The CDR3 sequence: CASSRGLAGTGANVLTF.

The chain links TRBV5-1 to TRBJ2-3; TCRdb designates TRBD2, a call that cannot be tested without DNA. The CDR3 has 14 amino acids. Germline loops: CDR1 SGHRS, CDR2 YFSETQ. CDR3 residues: CASSEGRGQDTQYF. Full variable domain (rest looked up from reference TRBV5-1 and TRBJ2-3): KAGVTQTPRYLIKTRGQQVTLSCSPISGHRSVSWYQQTPGQGLQFLFEYFSETQRNKGNFPGRFSGRQFSNSRSEMNVSTLELGDSALYLCASSEGRGQDTQYFGPGTRLTVL.

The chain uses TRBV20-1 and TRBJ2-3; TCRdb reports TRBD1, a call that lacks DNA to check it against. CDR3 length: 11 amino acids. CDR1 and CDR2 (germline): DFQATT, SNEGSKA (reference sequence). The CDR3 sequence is CSALRDGTQYF.

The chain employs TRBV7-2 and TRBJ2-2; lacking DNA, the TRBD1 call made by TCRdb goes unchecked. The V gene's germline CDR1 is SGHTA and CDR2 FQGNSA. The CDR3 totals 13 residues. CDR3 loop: CASSPYRAGELFF.

CDR3 residues: CASSQDTGLKAFF. This sequence joins TRBV3-1 and TRBJ1-1; without DNA, the TCRdb call of TRBD1 cannot be checked. The CDR3 loop spans 13 amino acids. The germline gives CDR1 LGHDT, CDR2 YNNKEL (reference sequence).

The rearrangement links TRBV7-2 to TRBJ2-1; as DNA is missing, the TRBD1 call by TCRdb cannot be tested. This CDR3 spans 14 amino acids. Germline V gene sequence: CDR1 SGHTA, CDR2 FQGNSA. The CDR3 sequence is CASAGGGHQNEQFF.

The CDR3 loop is CASNPSQGEGETQYF. J is TRBJ2-5 and V is TRBV21-1; TCRdb indicates TRBD1, and absent DNA this call remains unverified. TRBV21-1 corresponds to a pseudogene. This CDR3 is 15 amino acids long.

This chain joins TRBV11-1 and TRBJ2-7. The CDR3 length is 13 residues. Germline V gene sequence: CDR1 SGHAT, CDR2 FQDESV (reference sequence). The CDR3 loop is CASSLLLGSEQYF.

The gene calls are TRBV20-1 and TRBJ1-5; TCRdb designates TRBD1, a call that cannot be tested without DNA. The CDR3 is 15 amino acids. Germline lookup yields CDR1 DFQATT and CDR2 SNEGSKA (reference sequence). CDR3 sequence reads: CSAPTGAYSNQPQHF.

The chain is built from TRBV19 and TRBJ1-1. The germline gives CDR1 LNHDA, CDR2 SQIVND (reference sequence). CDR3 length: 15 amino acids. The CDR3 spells CASSTSRKGNTEAFF.